This record looks at one T cell receptor (beta chain) sequence and its context. Its antigen is still unknown. The CDR1 and CDR2 encoded by the germline V gene (reference sequence) are MNHEY and SMNVEV. V is reduced by 4 bases and J by 1 base, leaving a spacing of 20 bases between them. Inclusive of the bounding cysteine and phenylalanine, the CDR3 is 18 residues long. Only CDR3 DNA is held: 54 bases, read in frame from base 1. The cohort was made up of 500 to 800 healthy bone marrow donors. At the time of sampling, every cohort member was nominally healthy, though immune exposures that went unrecorded were likely present. The donor was CMV seronegative and belonged to the group of around 350 seronegative cohort members. Each donor provided a peripheral blood sample, and peripheral blood mononuclear cells were used for TCR beta sequencing. Genomic DNA was extracted from the blood cell samples with the Qiagen DNeasy Blood Extraction Kit.

Libraries were built with the immunoSEQ multiplex PCR assay. For the multiplex PCR, a mixture combining 60 forward primers for TCR Vbeta segments and 13 reverse primers for TCR Jbeta segments was used. The CDR3 region of rearranged TCR beta genes was amplified from genomic DNA by a multiplex PCR assay. Amplified TCR beta libraries were sequenced as 87-base-pair reads on the Illumina HiSeq System. The original methods were these. A later analysis tallied roughly 78 million unique TCR beta chains across the 600 to 700 repertoires, and about 12 million of those chains were shared by two or more donors. Raw reads were error-corrected and collapsed into unique sequences with a nearest-neighbor algorithm that merged closely related sequences to remove PCR and sequencing errors. To assign V, D and J gene segments, CDR3 sequences were aligned to IMGT reference sequences. Each retained sequence needed at least a six-nucleotide match to both a V gene segment and a J gene segment. A rearrangement counted as productive if the CDR3 had no stop codons and remained in frame with V and J, and every other rearrangement counted as non-productive. CDR3 was defined according to IMGT convention as the region running from the second conserved V-encoded cysteine to the conserved J-encoded phenylalanine. The earlier analysis of approximately 590 of the donors excluded any sequence lacking an unambiguous match to a single V gene segment. An earlier analysis of just under 600 of the donors called V segments functional above 56.7% productive rearrangements and segregating when the between-donor standard deviation exceeded 5%. A statistical classification framework was developed to diagnose cytomegalovirus status using the catalog of TCR beta chain sequences. In a later analysis, TCR nucleotide sequences were compared against IMGT/GENE-DB human TR gene sequences so that V and J genes could be assigned. The TCRdist pipeline was used in a later analysis to assign CDR3 sequences and most-parsimonious VDJ recombination scenarios. In a later analysis, each TCR beta chain was defined by its CDR3 amino acid sequence together with its V-gene family, and reads without a unique V-gene family were excluded. A later analysis removed 550 to 650 highly shared, low-generation-probability nucleotide sequences to deal with suspected cross-contamination and a sequencing artifact. For each public chain, a later analysis derived a clonal expansion index from normalized ranks of inferred template counts within each repertoire. Generation probabilities in a later analysis came from a VDJ recombination model fitted to out-of-frame rearrangements, and those results were checked against IGoR. In a later analysis, TCR-TCR, TCR-HLA and TCR-CMV co-occurrence was scored with hypergeometric tests, and a repertoire-size bias correction was applied to TCR pairs. False discovery rates were estimated in a later analysis by permuting HLA or CMV assignments 20 times. In a later analysis, co-occurring TCRs were grouped with DBSCAN, and TCRdist sequence similarity was added when clustering was performed within HLA-allele-positive subsets. Co-occurrence clustering excluded repertoires with fewer than 30,000 or more than 120,000 public chains, plus five with anomalous nucleotide sharing. Here the immuneACCESS table is served through TCRdb, limited to in-frame sequences with V and J called. Missing clones are a known gap in these copies; in checked studies unresolved V genes cover under half, and the rest lacks a known reason. V and J calls and clone size are as listed in that table; D and trimming were resolved from the DNA. This sample's clone table shows some 89,000 clones. The ten largest clonotypes hold around 3.4% of the sample.

The data stem from a study of cytomegalovirus exposure and HLA in healthy donors (dated by TCRdb to about 2017). General notes on the study: In an earlier analysis of 450 to 750 of the donors, around 300 Gb of sequence data and approximately 120 million unique TCR beta sequences from roughly 180 million T cells were reported. An early release covering roughly 600 HLA-typed donors comprised about 310 gigabases of sequencing data and tens of millions of unique TCR sequences. Among the 398 genotyped donors, around 79% belonged to the genetic ancestry cluster associated with self-reported Caucasian donors. The study was designed to test whether signatures of past pathogen exposure could be identified by cataloging public T cell receptors. The T cell repertoires of 700 or so subjects were profiled by immunosequencing and related to cytomegalovirus serostatus. A separate validation cohort of over 95 different subjects was used in addition to the roughly 640-subject first cohort. To predict cytomegalovirus infection status, the study combined high-throughput TCR immunosequencing, statistical association of individual TCRs with disease status, and machine learning. In a later analysis, previously published TCR beta repertoires from 500 to 750 donors were re-analyzed and high-resolution HLA genotyping was added so that TCR occurrence patterns could be studied. Rather than drawing on any new phenotypic data, the later analysis identified candidate immune exposures from TCR beta sequences and the way those sequences occurred across donors. An earlier analysis of around 540 of the donors applied high-throughput TCR beta sequencing to assess whether each TCR beta V gene segment acted as functional or pseudogenic. Alongside the repertoire data, information on donor age, sex, ethnicity and CMV serostatus was compiled. A later genetic analysis used genome-wide SNP genotypes for about 65% of the 666 donors, treating that subset as a discovery cohort. All discovery cohort repertoires had been generated using a single sequencing platform. Class I and class II HLA loci were covered by the typing at four-digit resolution. The number of typed donors differed by locus: roughly 629-630 for A, B, C, DRB1 and DQB1; some 500 for DQA1; approximately 600 for DPA1; and some 430 for DPB1. A few DR-DQ haplotypes were handled as single units for association and clustering because linkage in the cohort was strong. On average, roughly 250,000 unique TCR beta nucleotide sequences were sequenced per donor among about 400 genotyped donors of the cohort, with 15% to 20% of those sequences being non-productive. Summary of the overall study and its limitations: The only immune exposure information available for the cohort was CMV serostatus. A cluster of highly shared sequence variants was judged likely to be a technical artifact of the sequencing pipeline. Compared with equally common non-associated chains, HLA-associated TCR beta chains in a later analysis were more clonally expanded and had lower generation probabilities. Across donors, most TCR sequences were observed very rarely, whereas some public TCRs were present in many individuals. Linkage disequilibrium might explain the correlated functional status among segregating V segments, but an unknown experimental factor could not be excluded. At a false discovery rate of 0.05, a later analysis linked fewer than 20,000 TCR beta sequences to specific HLA alleles. V-gene and J-gene trimming of TCR beta chains was associated with a missense DCLRE1C variant in a later genetic analysis, and the association was replicated in an independent cohort. In an earlier analysis of approximately 600 of the donors, most TCR beta V segments were observed in productive rearrangements about 87% or about 30% of the time, broadly matching IMGT annotations. In a later analysis, TCR association rates were found to vary across HLA loci, with the most associated TCRs seen for DRB1 alleles and the fewest for HLA-C alleles. The study listed approximately 160 TCR beta chains as associated with cytomegalovirus. Roughly uniform sequencing depth across donors was assumed in presence/absence analyses, although this assumption may not hold. A further reported finding was that TCR beta sequences accurately predicted the HLA-A and HLA-B alleles for most subjects in the first cohort. According to a later analysis, parvovirus B19, influenza, CMV and Epstein-Barr virus appeared linked to several top co-occurrence clusters. Because some donors lacked HLA typing at each locus, the association tests relied only on the typed subset. A few of the identified cytomegalovirus-associated TCR beta chains were confirmed in vitro to be specific for cytomegalovirus antigens. The classifier was reported to diagnose cytomegalovirus status with high specificity and sensitivity in both the original cohort and the validation cohort. The authors suggested that the approach could potentially be extended to other disease states and immunological phenotypes. The earlier analysis of about 600 of the donors excluded fewer than 20 rarely observed V segments, including chromosome 9 orphons, because counts were too low. Most CMV-associated TCR beta chains appeared to be HLA-restricted in a later analysis, and the HLA associations seemed to be driven largely by CMV exposure. When HLA alleles, especially DR and DQ, strongly co-occurred, TCR associations were difficult to assign to individual alleles. A later genetic analysis reported fewer N-insertions in productive TCRs among donors in an Asian-associated ancestry cluster than the roughly 640-donor mean. Because the 87-base-pair reads could not distinguish some IMGT-functional V segments, including TRBV6-2 and TRBV6-3, those segments were excluded. In this cohort, only TCR beta chains were sequenced, and detectable features were limited by the absence of alpha or paired-chain data.

The sequencing sample was made of PBMCs. The clonotype comes from a woman aged 25 to 39 in good health and CMV-seronegative. This sequence uses TRBV27 and TRBJ1-5, with TRBD1 as a weak D call on 6 bases. The base sequence is TGTGCCAGCAGTTCCACCGGGGGGCGAGTAATAAGCAATCAGCCCCAGCATTTT. Its product reads: CASSSTGGRVISNQPQHF.